The T cell receptor (beta chain) under discussion was sequenced for a study of T cell changes during pregnancy in multiple sclerosis. There are 14 residues in the CDR3. Looked up from germline, CDR1 is LGHNA and CDR2 is YSLEER. V shed 0 bases and J shed 7 bases, with 12 bases lying between them. Libraries were prepared by immunoSEQ multiplex PCR; TCRdb keeps only in-frame clonotypes and omits some of them. The sample carries approximately 60,000 clones, roughly 91% recorded once. This clonotype was obtained from a female donor with multiple sclerosis, enrolled in a pregnancy study. The sample was peripheral blood, taken in the second trimester of pregnancy. V usage is TRBV4-3 and J usage is TRBJ1-2; D is perhaps TRBD1 (6 bases). The CDR3, as DNA: TGCGCCAGCAGCCAAGATTTAACAGGGAGTGGCTACACCTTC. It codes for CASSQDLTGSGYTF.